This T cell receptor (beta chain) was profiled in a study of T cells after yellow fever vaccination (dated by TCRdb to about 2019). With regard to the full study: The SMART-Seq v4 Ultra Low Input RNA kit was used to prepare libraries from fractions with low cell numbers. To follow T-cell clones before and after primary and booster YFV17D yellow fever vaccination, bulk TCR alpha and beta repertoires were sequenced over time. Two healthy male donors, one aged 18 to 30 and one aged 30 to 40 years, made up the cohort. Bulk PBMC replicates and cell subsets were isolated from blood drawn at multiple timepoints before and after both primary and secondary immunization.

The full study reports these points: The secondary T-cell response was weaker than the primary response but faster, peaking on day 5 instead of day 15. Because abundant contaminating clonotypes from the bulk population could be contained in FACS-sorted repertoires, computational filtering was required. Most clones expanded after primary vaccination (almost 97% of CD4 and about 85% of CD8) were re-detected after the booster, suggesting that broad memory maintenance occurred. A small share of clonotypes occurred in both CD4 and CD8 compartments, likely arising from convergent recombination. Because only a couple of donors were included in the study, the extent to which the findings can be generalized is limited.

TCR cDNA was synthesized by 5'RACE template switching, which introduced a universal primer site and unique molecular identifiers. Priming for cDNA synthesis came from both the TCR alpha and TCR beta constant segments. Library amplification involved two PCR steps, and the second step added sample barcodes and sequencing adapters. Sequencing of libraries was performed on Illumina HiSeq 2500 (2x100 bp) or NovaSeq (2x150 bp). In the authors' own workflow: Demultiplexing of reads and collapsing into UMI consensus sequences were performed with MIGEC, and V(D)J alignment was carried out with MiXCR. Clonotypes responding to the vaccine were identified with edgeR on replicate PBMC samples, with the criteria of FDR below 0.01 and a log2 fold change above 5 up to day 15. CD4 or CD8 identity was assigned to each bulk clonotype according to whether the clonotype was present at higher abundance in the sequenced CD4 repertoire or the sequenced CD8 repertoire. Using fastp at Q25 and MiXCR, TCRdb reprocessed the public reads and kept productive beta chains. Each CDR3 protein appears once, grouped with its most common genes and DNA. The V and J calls here are based on TCRdb, not the publication. This sample comprises 450,000 to 550,000 distinct CDR3 sequences, just over 20% of them detected only once. The ten largest make up roughly a sixth of the sample.

V is clipped by 7 bases and J by 1 base, and the sequence between their germline boundaries is 16 bases long. The CDR3 sequence holds 16 residues, the cysteine and phenylalanine included. The CDR3 DNA has 48 bases and is translated from base 1. Looking up the germline V gene yields CDR1 MDHEN and CDR2 SYDVKM. Comments on this clonotype: There is no known antigen for this receptor. Per-base quality was not reported, and no clone a single base away is much larger than it.

Explained via the paper, the treatment or condition label denotes: live attenuated yellow fever vaccine strain. At every blood-draw timepoint, two biological replicates of bulk PBMCs were collected. PBMCs were isolated from peripheral blood using a standard Ficoll-Paque protocol. TriZol was used to extract RNA from bulk PBMCs, from CD4 and CD8 fractions, and from dextramer-positive and dextramer-negative fractions. In this chain, TRBV28 is recombined with TRBJ2-2, with the D call tentatively TRBD1 or TRBD2, each fitting 5 bases. This TCR derives from a man younger than 35 who received the YFV17D yellow fever vaccine. The sample was PBMCs, taken about 21 days after the first yellow fever vaccination. The CDR3 in this case is CASTQPRGLNTGELFF. The base sequence is TGTGCCAGCACCCAACCGAGGGGTTTGAACACCGGGGAGCTGTTTTTT. When the CDR3 is completed using the reference TRBV28 and TRBJ2-2 genes on either side, the full variable domain is DVKVTQSSRYLVKRTGEKVFLECVQDMDHENMFWYRQDPGLGLRLIYFSYDVKMKEKGDIPEGYSVSREKKERFSLILESASTNQTSMYLCASTQPRGLNTGELFFGEGSRLTVL.